The clone carrying this TCR beta chain was detected only once. The data belong to a study of blood T cell repertoires in COVID-19. Study context: Whether acute or convalescent, the COVID-19 samples came from the United States, Italy and Spain. PBMCs, B-cell-depleted T cells, or T cells provided the cDNA or gDNA that made up the material.

Per the original methods: Reference gene primer amplification gave estimated nucleated cell counts. Repertoires were generated with immunoSEQ multiplex PCR, while TCRdb's copy carries only in-frame clones and drops some. The DNA was the basis for D and trimming; V, J and clone size are from that table. This table has around 260,000 clones, around four fifths appearing once. This clonotype was sampled from a woman aged 45-59 years who had recovered from COVID-19. The sequenced sample was peripheral blood.

The CDR3 protein is CASSFVPEETQYF. The CDR3 nucleotides read TGTGCCAGCAGTTTTGTGCCAGAAGAGACCCAGTACTTC. The chain is built from TRBV12-3 or TRBV12-4 and TRBJ2-5, with no clear D. Trimming took off 3 bases at V and 3 bases at J, with 8 bases between the two ends. CDR3 length equals 13 residues.